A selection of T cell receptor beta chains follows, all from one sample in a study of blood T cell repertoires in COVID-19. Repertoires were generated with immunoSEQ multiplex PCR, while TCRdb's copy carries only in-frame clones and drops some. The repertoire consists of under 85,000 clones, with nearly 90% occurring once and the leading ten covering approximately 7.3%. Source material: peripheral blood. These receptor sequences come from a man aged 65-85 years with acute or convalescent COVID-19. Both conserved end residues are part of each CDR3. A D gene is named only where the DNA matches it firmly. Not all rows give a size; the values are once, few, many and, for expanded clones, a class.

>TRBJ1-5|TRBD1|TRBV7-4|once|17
TGTGCCAGCAGCCCACGGACAGGACCGGGAGGCAATCAGCCCCAGCATTTT
CASSPRTGPGGNQPQHF
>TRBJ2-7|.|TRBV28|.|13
TGTGCCAGCTCGCTAGGGGCACTCTACGAGCAGTACTTC
CASSLGALYEQYF
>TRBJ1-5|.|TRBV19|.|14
TGTGCCAGTAGTATCGGTCTTAGCAATCAGCCCCAGCATTTT
CASSIGLSNQPQHF
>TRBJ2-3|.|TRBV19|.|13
TGTGCCACTAAACGGGGTGGCACAGATACGCAGTATTTT
CATKRGGTDTQYF
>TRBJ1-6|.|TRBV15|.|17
TGTGCCGCCAAGTCCGGTACGGGAGGGGGAACGAATTCACCCCTCCACTTT
CAAKSGTGGGTNSPLHF
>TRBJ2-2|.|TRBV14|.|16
TGTGCCAGCAGCCAAGCGGCGGGAACGAACACCGGGGAGCTGTTTTTT
CASSQAAGTNTGELFF
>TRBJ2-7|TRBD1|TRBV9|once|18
TGTGCCAGCAGCGGCTCACCGGACGGGACAGCCTACTCCTACGAGCAGTACTTC
CASSGSPDGTAYSYEQYF
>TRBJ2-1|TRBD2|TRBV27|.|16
TGTGCCAGCAGAGGGTTCGGGACTAGCGTCTACAATGAGCAGTTCTTC
CASRGFGTSVYNEQFF
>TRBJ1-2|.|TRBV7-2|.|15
TGTGCCAGCAGCTTAGAGGGGGGGCCCAACTATGGCTACACCTTC
CASSLEGGPNYGYTF
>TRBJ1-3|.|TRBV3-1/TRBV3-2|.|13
TGTGCCAGCAGCCATCACTCTGGAAACACCATATATTTT
CASSHHSGNTIYF
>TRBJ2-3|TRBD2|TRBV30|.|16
TGTGCCTGGAGTGGGGGGACTAGCGCCTTAACAGATACGCAGTATTTT
CAWSGGTSALTDTQYF
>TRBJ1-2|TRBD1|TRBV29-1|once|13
TGCAGCGTCGCCTTGACAGGGGCCTATGGCTACACCTTC
CSVALTGAYGYTF
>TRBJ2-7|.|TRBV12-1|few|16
TGTGCCAGCAGCTTTGCGGAGCGGGGACGCTCCTACGAGCAGTACTTC
CASSFAERGRSYEQYF
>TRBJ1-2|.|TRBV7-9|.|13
TGTGCCAGCAGCCCAGGGGCGGACTATGGCTACACCTTC
CASSPGADYGYTF
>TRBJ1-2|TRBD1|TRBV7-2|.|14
TGTGCCAGCAGCCCGGGACAGGGGGTCGGAGGCTACACCTTC
CASSPGQGVGGYTF
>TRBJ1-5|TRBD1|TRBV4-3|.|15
TGCGCCAGCAGCCCAGTCTACCAGGGGGTTCAGCCCCAGCATTTT
CASSPVYQGVQPQHF
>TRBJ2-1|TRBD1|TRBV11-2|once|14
TGTGCCAGCAGCCCGGACAGGGGGTGGCCTGAGCAGTTCTTC
CASSPDRGWPEQFF
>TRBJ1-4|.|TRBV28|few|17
TGTGCCAGCAGTTCCCCGGGGATACAGTCAACTAATGAAAAACTGTTTTTT
CASSSPGIQSTNEKLFF
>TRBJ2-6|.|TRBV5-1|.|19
TGCGCCAGCAGCTTGAATCGACAGACCCCCATCTCTGGGGCCAACGTCCTGACTTTC
CASSLNRQTPISGANVLTF
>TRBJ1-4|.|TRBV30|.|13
TGTGCCTGGACGGGTCTGCCGGGTGAAAAACTGTTTTTT
CAWTGLPGEKLFF
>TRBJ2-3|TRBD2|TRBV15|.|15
TGTGCCACCGATACCGGGACTAGCTATACAGATACGCAGTATTTT
CATDTGTSYTDTQYF
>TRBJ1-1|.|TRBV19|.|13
TGTGCCAGTAGTATGAAGGGGCGTGAGGAAGCTTTCTTT
CASSMKGREEAFF
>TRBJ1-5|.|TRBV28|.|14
TGTGCCAGCAAATTGGGGTGGGGCTATCAGCCCCAGCATTTT
CASKLGWGYQPQHF
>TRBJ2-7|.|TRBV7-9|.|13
TGTGCCAGCAGCCCGGACAAAAACTACGAGCAGTACTTC
CASSPDKNYEQYF
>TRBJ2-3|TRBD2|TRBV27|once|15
TGTGCCAGCAGTTTAGCGGGAGGGCCGGGGGATACGCAGTATTTT
CASSLAGGPGDTQYF
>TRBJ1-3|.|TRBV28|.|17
TGTGCCAGCAGTTTATGGGCAGGGTTAAGCTCTGGAAACACCATATATTTT
CASSLWAGLSSGNTIYF
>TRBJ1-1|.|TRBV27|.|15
TGTGCCAGCCCTACACCCCGGGGAGCGAACACTGAAGCTTTCTTT
CASPTPRGANTEAFF
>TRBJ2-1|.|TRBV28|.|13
TGTGCCAGCAGTTGGTCCGGGTCGGGTGAGCAGTTCTTC
CASSWSGSGEQFF
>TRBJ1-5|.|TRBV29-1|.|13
TGCAGCGTTGAAGAACAGGCAAATCAGCCCCAGCATTTT
CSVEEQANQPQHF
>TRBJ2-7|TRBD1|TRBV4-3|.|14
TGCGCCAGCAGCCAAGGGGACAGGAACTACGAGCAGTACTTC
CASSQGDRNYEQYF
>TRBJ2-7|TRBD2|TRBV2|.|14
TGTGCCAGCAGAACTAGCGGGAGAGTCTACGAGCAGTACTTC
CASRTSGRVYEQYF
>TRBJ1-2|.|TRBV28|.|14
TGTGCCAGCAGCGCCGGGACAACACTTGTTGGCTACACCTTC
CASSAGTTLVGYTF
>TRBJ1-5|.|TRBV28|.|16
TGTGCCAGCAGTTTCCGGGGGTATGTGGGCAATCAGCCCCAGCATTTT
CASSFRGYVGNQPQHF
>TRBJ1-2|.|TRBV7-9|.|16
TGTGCCAGCAGCTTAGCGGAGGGTATTGCTAACTATGGCTACACCTTC
CASSLAEGIANYGYTF
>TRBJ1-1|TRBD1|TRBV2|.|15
TGTGCCAGCAGCAGGGACAGGGGTTTGAACACTGAAGCTTTCTTT
CASSRDRGLNTEAFF